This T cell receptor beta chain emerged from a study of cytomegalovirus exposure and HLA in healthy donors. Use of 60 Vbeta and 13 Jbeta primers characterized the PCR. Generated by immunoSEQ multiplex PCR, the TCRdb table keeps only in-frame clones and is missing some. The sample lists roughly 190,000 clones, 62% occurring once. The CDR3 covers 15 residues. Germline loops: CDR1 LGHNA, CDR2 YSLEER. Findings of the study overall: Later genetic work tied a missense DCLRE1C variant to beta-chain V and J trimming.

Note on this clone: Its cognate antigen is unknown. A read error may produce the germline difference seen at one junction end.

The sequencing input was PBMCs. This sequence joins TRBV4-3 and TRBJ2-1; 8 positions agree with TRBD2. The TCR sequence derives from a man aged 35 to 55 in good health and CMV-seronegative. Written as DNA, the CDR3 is TGCGCCAGCAGCAAAGATGGCGGGAGGACGGATGAGCAGTTCTTC. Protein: CASSKDGGRTDEQFF.